The text below deals with one T cell receptor beta chain. The antigen is unknown. The repertoire was sequenced with immunoSEQ multiplex PCR; TCRdb's copy has only in-frame clones and lacks some. The top ten hold 1.5% to 2% of the sample, which has approximately 150,000 clones, roughly nine tenths seen once. The data stem from a study of T cell responses to AZD1222 COVID-19 vaccine. Germline V CDR1 and CDR2: MNHEY, SVGAGI. This CDR3 is built from 15 residues. Losses at the gene ends were 6 bases for V and 3 bases for J; bases not matched to a gene: 10. Study-level findings and limits: Possibly, clonal diversity was underestimated; donors were largely white British and included more females.

The V call is TRBV6-5, the J call TRBJ1-2; 7 bases fit TRBD1. The input for sequencing was peripheral blood, taken on day 0 of AZD1222 vaccination. The TCR was taken from an adult in good health. The CDR3 DNA reads as TGTGCCAGCAGGGGGTGGGATCAGGGGGACTATGGCTACACCTTC. It codes for CASRGWDQGDYGYTF.